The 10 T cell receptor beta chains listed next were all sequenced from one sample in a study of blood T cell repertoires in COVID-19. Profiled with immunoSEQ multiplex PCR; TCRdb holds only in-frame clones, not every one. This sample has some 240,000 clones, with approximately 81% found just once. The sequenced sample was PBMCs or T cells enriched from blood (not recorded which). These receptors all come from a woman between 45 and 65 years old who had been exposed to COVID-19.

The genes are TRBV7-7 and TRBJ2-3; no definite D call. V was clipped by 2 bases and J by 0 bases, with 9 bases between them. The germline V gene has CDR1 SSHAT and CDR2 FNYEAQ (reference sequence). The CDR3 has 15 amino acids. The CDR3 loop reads CASSLTDGSTDTQYF. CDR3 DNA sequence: TGTGCCAGCAGCTTAACAGATGGTAGCACAGATACGCAGTATTTT.

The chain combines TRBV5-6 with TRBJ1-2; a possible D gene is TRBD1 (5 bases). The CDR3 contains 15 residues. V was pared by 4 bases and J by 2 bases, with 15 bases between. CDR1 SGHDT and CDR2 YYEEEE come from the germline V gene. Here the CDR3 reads CASSKNGGGNYGYTF. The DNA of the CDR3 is TGTGCCAGCAGCAAGAACGGGGGAGGGAACTATGGCTACACCTTC.

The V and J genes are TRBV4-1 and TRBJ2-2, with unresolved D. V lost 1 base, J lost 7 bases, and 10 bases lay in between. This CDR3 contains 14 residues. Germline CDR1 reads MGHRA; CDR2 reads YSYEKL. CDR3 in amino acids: CASSQGAPGGELFF. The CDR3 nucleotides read TGCGCCAGCAGCCAAGGAGCGCCGGGCGGGGAGCTGTTTTTT.

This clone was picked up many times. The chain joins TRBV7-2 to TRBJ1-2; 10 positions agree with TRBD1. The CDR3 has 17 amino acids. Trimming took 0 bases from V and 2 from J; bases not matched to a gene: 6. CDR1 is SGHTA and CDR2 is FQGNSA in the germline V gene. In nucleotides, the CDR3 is TGTGCCAGCAGCTTAGCGACCTGGGGACAGGGGAACTATGGCTACACCTTC. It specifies CASSLATWGQGNYGYTF.

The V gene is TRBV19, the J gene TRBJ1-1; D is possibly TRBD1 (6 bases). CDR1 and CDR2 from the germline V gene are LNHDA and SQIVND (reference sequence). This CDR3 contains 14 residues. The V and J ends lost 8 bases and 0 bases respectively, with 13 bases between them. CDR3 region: CASRGQPLNTEAFF. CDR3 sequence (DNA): TGTGCCAGTCGGGGACAACCCCTGAACACTGAAGCTTTCTTT.

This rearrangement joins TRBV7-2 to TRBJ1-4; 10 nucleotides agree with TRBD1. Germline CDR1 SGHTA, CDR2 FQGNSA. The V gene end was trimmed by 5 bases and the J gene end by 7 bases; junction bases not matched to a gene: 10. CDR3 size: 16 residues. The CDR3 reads CASSARQGAMGEKLFF. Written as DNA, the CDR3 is TGTGCCAGCAGCGCCCGACAGGGGGCGATGGGTGAAAAACTGTTTTTT.

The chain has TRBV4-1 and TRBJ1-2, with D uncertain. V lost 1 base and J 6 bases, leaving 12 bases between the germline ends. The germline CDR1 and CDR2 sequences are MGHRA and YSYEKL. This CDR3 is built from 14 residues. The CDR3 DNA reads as TGCGCCAGCAGCCAAGGGCGGCGAGAGAATGGCTACACCTTC. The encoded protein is CASSQGRRENGYTF.

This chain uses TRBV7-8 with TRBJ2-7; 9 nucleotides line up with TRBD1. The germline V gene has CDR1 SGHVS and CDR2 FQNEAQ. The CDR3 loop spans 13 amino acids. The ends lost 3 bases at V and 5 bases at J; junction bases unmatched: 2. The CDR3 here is CASSLGQGDEQYF. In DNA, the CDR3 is TGTGCCAGCAGCTTGGGACAGGGAGACGAGCAGTACTTC. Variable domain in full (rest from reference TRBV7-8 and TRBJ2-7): GAGVSQSPRYKVAKRGQDVALRCDPISGHVSLFWYQQALGQGPEFLTYFQNEAQLDKSGLPSDRFFAERPEGSVSTLKIQRTQQEDSAVYLCASSLGQGDEQYFGPGTRLTVT.

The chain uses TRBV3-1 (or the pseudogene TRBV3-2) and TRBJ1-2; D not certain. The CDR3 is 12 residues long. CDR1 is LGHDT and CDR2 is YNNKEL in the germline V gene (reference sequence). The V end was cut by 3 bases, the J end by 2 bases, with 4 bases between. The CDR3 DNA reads TGTGCCAGCAGCCAGTTAAACTATGGCTACACCTTC. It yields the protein CASSQLNYGYTF.

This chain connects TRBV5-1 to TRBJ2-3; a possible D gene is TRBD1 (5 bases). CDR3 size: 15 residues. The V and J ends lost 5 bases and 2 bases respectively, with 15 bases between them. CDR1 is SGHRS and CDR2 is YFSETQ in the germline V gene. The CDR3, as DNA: TGCGCCAGCAGTACATTTGGGGCCCCCACAGATACGCAGTATTTT. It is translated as CASSTFGAPTDTQYF.